Listed below are T cell receptor beta chains from one sample, sequenced in a study of glioma-infiltrating T cells. TCRdb re-analysed the multiplex PCR reads in MiXCR, keeping a single row per CDR3 protein. The sample has around 350,000 distinct CDR3 sequences, roughly two fifths seen once; the top ten hold 12%. The sequenced sample consisted of glioma tissue, nonneoplastic brain tissue, or PBMCs (not recorded which). These receptors all stem from a human donor with low-grade glioma or glioblastoma, undergoing nonglioma brain surgery, or in good health (not recorded which). The CDR3 runs from the conserved cysteine through the conserved F or W. The size entry is marked missing in some rows and otherwise reads once, few, many or a size class.

size	J	V	CDR3
.	TRBJ1-5	TRBV27	CASSRRAGRDQAQHF
many	TRBJ1-5	TRBV4-3	CASSQDIEQPQHF
few	TRBJ1-1	TRBV7-2	CASSLPPPEAANTEAFF
.	TRBJ1-1	TRBV7-6	CASSPGHRNTEAFF
.	TRBJ1-1	TRBV27	CASTPVTGRVDTEAFF
.	TRBJ1-3	TRBV14	CASSQDRTSSGNTIYF
.	TRBJ2-7	TRBV18	CASSPGGDRFYEQYF
.	TRBJ2-5	TRBV7-6	CASSLRRGGYQETQYF
.	TRBJ2-7	TRBV20-1	CSARDIRDRAYF
.	TRBJ1-2	TRBV12-3/TRBV12-4	CTSSPDIGGYTF
.	TRBJ1-2	TRBV14	CASSQDPWTGVDYGYTF
many	TRBJ1-4	TRBV27	CASSLNRYEKLFF
many	TRBJ2-1	TRBV6-1	CASSKPQFF
many	TRBJ1-1	TRBV28	CASISGPEAFF
.	TRBJ1-1	TRBV6-2/TRBV6-3	CAGSYIGAEAFF
many	TRBJ2-2	TRBV6-5	CASSYRESGELFF
many	TRBJ2-3	TRBV6-6	CASSYSGPYRGSTQYF
.	TRBJ2-3	TRBV28	CASSFRRGLAGGGDTQYF
few	TRBJ1-4	TRBV12-3/TRBV12-4	CASSFGEKLFF
few	TRBJ2-2	TRBV19	CASTVDRDPGELFF
few	TRBJ2-1	TRBV20-1	CSAREGFYNEQFF
.	TRBJ1-5	TRBV2	CASTTGSKGQPQHF
few	TRBJ2-3	TRBV19	CASSIALPFRDTQYF
.	TRBJ2-1	TRBV6-2/TRBV6-3	CASSRRLDSTPYNEQFF
few	TRBJ1-1	TRBV12-3/TRBV12-4	CATIDRNTEAFF
.	TRBJ2-5	TRBV5-1	CASSTGTASLETQYF
few	TRBJ2-7	TRBV7-8	CASSARPGGEGYEQYF
many	TRBJ1-3	TRBV28	CASSSTMNSGNTIYF
.	TRBJ1-4	TRBV28	CASSSAGGATNEKLLF
.	TRBJ1-1	TRBV7-3	CASSLMVGRGTEAFF
.	TRBJ1-3	TRBV2	CASSGIRAGNTIYF
.	TRBJ1-3	TRBV6-5	CASSDKGLSGNTIYF
.	TRBJ1-1	TRBV7-3	CASSLSQGAKAFF
few	TRBJ2-1	TRBV6-1	CATSDGTASSYNEQFF
many	TRBJ2-1	TRBV4-2	CASSPRTGYEQFF
few	TRBJ1-1	TRBV7-9	CASSFAGGSTEAFF
few	TRBJ2-3	TRBV5-1	CASSLWRDTDTQYF
.	TRBJ1-5	TRBV4-1	CASSPLGGSEPQHF
few	TRBJ1-1	TRBV2	CASSGGGTEAFF
.	TRBJ2-1	TRBV7-2	CASSSLIAGGYEQFF
few	TRBJ1-2	TRBV6-5	CASSYSGDSPGCGYTF
many	TRBJ2-1	TRBV28	CASSPRLAGRNEQFF
.	TRBJ2-1	TRBV4-1	CASSQAGQGFEQFF
few	TRBJ2-7	TRBV5-1	CASSSGGGTGSYEQYF
.	TRBJ2-3	TRBV6-2/TRBV6-3	CASSAGTGSTDTQYF
few	TRBJ2-1	TRBV5-1	CASSLMTSLNEQFF
many	TRBJ2-3	TRBV20-1	CSARVWRSTDTQYF
.	TRBJ2-7	TRBV6-2/TRBV6-3	CASSEAQYPYYF
few	TRBJ2-5	TRBV29-1	CSVDGPYQETQYF
.	TRBJ1-2	TRBV29-1	CSAGSGGLGYTF
.	TRBJ2-3	TRBV29-1	CSVEYPLRQDTQYF
many	TRBJ1-5	TRBV20-1	CSARDKEGGSQPQHF
.	TRBJ1-5	TRBV19	CASSLSGSFNQPQHF
.	TRBJ2-7	TRBV20-1	CSARGGAGSHEQYF
.	TRBJ2-7	TRBV20-1	CSAREARGNEQYF